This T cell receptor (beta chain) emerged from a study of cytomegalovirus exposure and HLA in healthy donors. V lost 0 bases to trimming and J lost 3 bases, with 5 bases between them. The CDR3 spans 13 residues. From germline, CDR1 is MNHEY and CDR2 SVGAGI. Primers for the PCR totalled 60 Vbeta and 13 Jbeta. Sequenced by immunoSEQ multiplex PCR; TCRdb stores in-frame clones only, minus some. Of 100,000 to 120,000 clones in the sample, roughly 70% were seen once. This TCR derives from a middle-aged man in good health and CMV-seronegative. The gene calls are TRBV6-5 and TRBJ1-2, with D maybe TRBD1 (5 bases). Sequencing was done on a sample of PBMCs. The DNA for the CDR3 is TGTGCCAGCAGTTACTCAGGGGACTATGGCTACACCTTC. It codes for CASSYSGDYGYTF.